This entry describes one T cell receptor (beta chain). Here immunoSEQ multiplex PCR was the method, and the copy in TCRdb shows in-frame clones only, minus some. Of roughly 160,000 clones in the sample, 80% to 90% were seen once. V lost 3 bases to trimming and J lost 3 bases, with 10 bases between them. This CDR3 has 13 amino acids. The germline gives CDR1 SQVTM, CDR2 ANQGSEA. The sample comes from a study of blood T cell repertoires in COVID-19. The receptor comes from a woman aged 80 or older with COVID-19, enrolled during active disease. This chain links TRBV29-1 with TRBJ2-3, with D uncertain. The sequenced sample was peripheral blood. The CDR3 DNA follows: TGCAGCGTTGAGGGCAGATCTACAGATACGCAGTATTTT. Translation gives CSVEGRSTDTQYF.